This T cell receptor (beta chain) was retrieved from a study of T cells in lung cancer brain metastases. Turning to the study itself: No interval therapy was given to nine tenths of the roughly 20 patients.

Profiled with immunoSEQ multiplex PCR; TCRdb holds only in-frame clones, not every one. Of roughly 3,200 clones listed, approximately 87% were seen once; the top ten hold approximately 10%. With regard to this clone: Its specificity is unknown.

The CDR3 runs 11 residues. The germline V and J ends were trimmed by 5 bases and 2 bases, with 4 bases remaining between them. The V gene's germline CDR1 is SGHRS and CDR2 YFSETQ. Study outcomes and limitations: The analysis could not control for preoperative corticosteroids affecting T cell infiltration in brain metastases. Few clones were shared between paired lesions (mean Morisita roughly 0.23); most were lesion-specific.

Sequences were obtained from tumor tissue from the primary lung tumor. The clonotype originates from a man in his 60s with non-small cell lung cancer. The V and J genes are TRBV5-1 and TRBJ1-2, with D hard to call. The CDR3 DNA sequence: TGCGCCAGCAGACAGAACTATGGCTACACCTTC. Translation: CASRQNYGYTF. Using reference TRBV5-1 and TRBJ1-2 for the parts outside the CDR3, the full variable domain is KAGVTQTPRYLIKTRGQQVTLSCSPISGHRSVSWYQQTPGQGLQFLFEYFSETQRNKGNFPGRFSGRQFSNSRSEMNVSTLELGDSALYLCASRQNYGYTFGSGTRLTVV.